This T cell receptor (beta chain) was identified in a study of graft-versus-host responses after intestinal transplantation (dated by TCRdb to the early 2020s). About the full investigation: The transplants that recipients received were multivisceral, liver-intestinal, or isolated intestinal. Of the 20 to 25 intestinal transplant recipients enrolled in the cohort, one of whom was a retransplant, a few patients without pretransplant specimens were excluded. Alloreactive clones were identified by sequencing pre-transplant mixed lymphocyte reaction products and comparing them with unstimulated pre-transplant donor and recipient T cells. After intestinal transplantation, graft-versus-host and host-versus-graft alloreactive T cell clones in the graft, circulation and bone marrow were tracked using bulk TCR-beta CDR3 sequencing. Every recipient was given anti-thymocyte globulin induction, then maintenance tacrolimus and steroids for around three years. Rather than going through the commercial service, samples from a few later patients were sequenced in-house on an Illumina MiSeq and processed with MiXCR. Donor T cell macrochimerism was defined as a peak of at least 4% donor T cells among recipient peripheral blood mononuclear cells. Points the paper makes about the study in general: GvH clones turned up in recipient bone marrow, with some appearing earlier in ileal mucosa or blood, a pattern consistent with an intestinal mucosal origin. In the allografts of patients with donor T cell macrochimerism, GvH to HvG T cell clonal ratios were high. The conclusions were limited by the relatively low number and heterogeneity of the intestinal transplant patients. Early after transplant, peak levels of circulating GvH clones were associated with declines in HvG clones.

Reading the label with the study, this specimen's time point is: cells obtained before transplantation from donor or recipient. CD3+CD4+ and CD3+CD8+ populations were FACS-sorted from unstimulated pre-transplant donor and recipient cells taken from spleen or lymph nodes. The germline V gene specifies MDHEN as CDR1 and SYDVKM as CDR2. V loses 2 bases at its end and J loses 4 bases; junction bases beyond the gene matches: 2. From cysteine to phenylalanine, the CDR3 is 13 amino acids long. CDR3 DNA is the only sequence kept; it has 39 bases, read in frame from the first base. Of note for this clone: The antigen it binds to is not known. Nothing much larger sits one base from this clone, and base qualities are not available.

Receptor libraries were prepared by the immunoSEQ multiplex PCR assay. For most patients, genomic DNA was isolated with the Qiagen DNeasy Blood and Tissue Kit and shipped frozen to Adaptive Biotechnologies for TCR sequencing. High-throughput TCR-beta CDR3 sequencing of genomic DNA from most patients was performed by Adaptive Biotechnologies. The study's own analysis went as follows. TCR sequencing data for around 20 patients were retrieved from Adaptive's ImmunoSEQ software; a few other patients were processed with MiXCR and VDJtools. To correct CD4 versus CD8 sorting errors, any sequence found in both subsets at a frequency ratio below 5:1 was removed. CDR3 nucleotide sequences shared between donor and recipient were removed because their origin could not be assigned. Alloreactive clones required at least 2-fold expansion over unstimulated cells and minimum CFSE-low frequency of 0.002% (template counts) or 0.001% (read counts). A clone was considered mappable if detected in the sequenced pre-transplant spleen, lymph node, or MLR CFSE-low populations of the donor or recipient. Cumulative frequency of alloreactive clones was calculated as a percentage of all sequences weighted by copy number. Here the immuneACCESS table is served through TCRdb, limited to in-frame sequences with V and J called. Missing clones are a known gap in these copies; in checked studies unresolved V genes cover under half, and the rest lacks a known reason. Clonal size and the V and J genes are those of that table, whereas D and trimming came from the DNA. Recorded for this sample are more than 85,000 clones; roughly 93% of them occurred a single time. The ten largest clones add up to about 0.51% of the sample.

The TCR originated in a human donor who received an intestinal transplant. Source: unstimulated CD8+ T cells sorted from spleen or lymph node cells, taken before intestinal transplant. The sequence is built from TRBV28 and TRBJ2-7; the junction holds 7 bases that match TRBD1. This receptor has the CDR3 CASSLGTVYEQYF. The DNA is as follows: TGTGCCAGCAGTTTAGGGACAGTGTACGAGCAGTACTTC.